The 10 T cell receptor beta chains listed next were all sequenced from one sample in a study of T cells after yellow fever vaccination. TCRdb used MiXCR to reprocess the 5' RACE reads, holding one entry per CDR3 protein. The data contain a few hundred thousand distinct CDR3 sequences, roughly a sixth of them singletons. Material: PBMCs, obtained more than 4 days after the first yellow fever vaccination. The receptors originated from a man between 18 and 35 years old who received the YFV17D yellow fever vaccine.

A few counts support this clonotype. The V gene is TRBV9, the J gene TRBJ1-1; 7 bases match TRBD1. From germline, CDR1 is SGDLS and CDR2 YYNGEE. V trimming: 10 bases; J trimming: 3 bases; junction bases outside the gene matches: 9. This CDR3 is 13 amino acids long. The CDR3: CAGSGGPDTEAFF. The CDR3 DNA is TGTGCCGGCTCAGGGGGGCCGGACACTGAAGCTTTCTTT. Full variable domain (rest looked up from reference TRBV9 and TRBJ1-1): DSGVTQTPKHLITATGQRVTLRCSPRSGDLSVYWYQQSLDQGLQFLIQYYNGEERAKGNILERFSAQQFPDLHSELNLSSLELGDSALYFCAGSGGPDTEAFFGQGTRLTVV.

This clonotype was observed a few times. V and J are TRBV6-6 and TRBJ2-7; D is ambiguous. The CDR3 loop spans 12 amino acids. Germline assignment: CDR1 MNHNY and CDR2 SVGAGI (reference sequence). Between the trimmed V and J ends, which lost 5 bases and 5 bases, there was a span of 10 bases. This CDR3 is CASSTKMDEQYV. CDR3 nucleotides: TGTGCCAGCAGTACGAAAATGGACGAGCAGTACGTC.

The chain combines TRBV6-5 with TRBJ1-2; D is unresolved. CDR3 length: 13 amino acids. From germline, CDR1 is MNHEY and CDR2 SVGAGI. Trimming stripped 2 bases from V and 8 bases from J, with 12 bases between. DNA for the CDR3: TGTGCCAGCAGTTACACAGATGGCACCGGCTACACCTTC. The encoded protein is CASSYTDGTGYTF.

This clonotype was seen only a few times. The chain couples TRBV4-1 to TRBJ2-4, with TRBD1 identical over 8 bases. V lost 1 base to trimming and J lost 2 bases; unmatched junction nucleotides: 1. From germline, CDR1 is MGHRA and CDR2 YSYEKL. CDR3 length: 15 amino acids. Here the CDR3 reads CASSQGQGTKNIQYF. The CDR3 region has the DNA TGCGCCAGCAGCCAAGGACAGGGGACCAAAAACATTCAGTACTTC.

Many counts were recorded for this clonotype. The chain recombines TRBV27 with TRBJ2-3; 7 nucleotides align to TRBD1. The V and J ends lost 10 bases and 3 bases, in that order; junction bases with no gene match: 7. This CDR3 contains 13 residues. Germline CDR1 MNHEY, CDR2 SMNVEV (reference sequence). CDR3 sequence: CATKTGLTDTQYF. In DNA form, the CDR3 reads TGTGCCACCAAGACAGGGCTTACAGATACGCAGTATTTT.

CDR3 sequence reads: CATHGRTEAFF. The DNA for the CDR3 is TGTGCCACCCACGGAAGAACTGAAGCTTTCTTT. The rearrangement joins TRBV3-1 to TRBJ1-1, with no clear D. Trimming shortened V by 10 bases and J by 5 bases, and 11 bases separated the two germline ends. CDR1 is LGHDT, CDR2 YNNKEL, per germline (reference sequence). This CDR3 has 11 amino acids.

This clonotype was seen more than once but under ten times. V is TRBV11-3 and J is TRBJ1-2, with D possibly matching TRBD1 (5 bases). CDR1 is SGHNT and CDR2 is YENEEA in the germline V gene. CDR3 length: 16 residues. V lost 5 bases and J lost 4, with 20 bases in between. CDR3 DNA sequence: TGTGCCAGCAGCCACCAGAGAGGGGTTGGGACCTATGGCTACACCTTC. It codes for CASSHQRGVGTYGYTF.

As DNA, the CDR3 is TGTGCCAGCTCGGACGTCCCCTCCTACAATGAGCAGTTCTTC. The encoded protein is CASSDVPSYNEQFF. This chain links TRBV7-2 with TRBJ2-1, with no clear D. Germline-derived CDR1 and CDR2 are SGHTA and FQGNSA. This CDR3 is 14 amino acids long. Deletions cut 8 bases from V and 0 bases from J, with 11 bases between. Full variable domain (rest looked up from reference TRBV7-2 and TRBJ2-1): GAGVSQSPSNKVTEKGKDVELRCDPISGHTALYWYRQSLGQGLEFLIYFQGNSAPDKSGLPSDRFSAERTGGSVSTLTIQRTQQEDSAVYLCASSDVPSYNEQFFGPGTRLTVL.

This CDR3 is CASSPGTSVETQYF. Here the CDR3 DNA reads TGTGCCAGCAGCCCCGGGACTAGCGTCGAGACCCAGTACTTC. The chain joins TRBV5-5 to TRBJ2-5; TRBD2 matches at 10 bases. The CDR3 length is 14 residues. The V gene's germline CDR1 is SGHKS and CDR2 YYEKEE (reference sequence). V lost 4 bases, J lost 5 bases, and 5 bases stayed unmatched.

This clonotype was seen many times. The CDR3 DNA reads as TGTGCCAGCAGCCAGAGCTTCGGACCCCCCGGGAATGAGCAGTTCTTC. Encoded protein: CASSQSFGPPGNEQFF. The chain employs TRBV3-1 and TRBJ2-1; D remains unclear. The V gene lost 3 bases and the J gene lost 7 bases, with 19 bases spanning the gap. The CDR3 loop spans 16 amino acids. Germline V CDR1 and CDR2: LGHDT, YNNKEL (reference sequence).